This section outlines one TCR beta chain sequence together with its context. A read error may produce the germline difference seen at one junction end. These data originate in a study of blood T cell repertoires in COVID-19. Sequenced by immunoSEQ multiplex PCR; TCRdb stores in-frame clones only, minus some. The sample holds 150,000 to 200,000 clones, approximately 80% seen once. Germline-derived CDR1 and CDR2 are DFQATT and SNEGSKA (reference sequence). This CDR3 comprises 10 residues. The genes are TRBV20-1 and TRBJ1-1, with D possibly TRBD1 on 6 matching bases. Sequencing was done on a sample of PBMCs or T cells enriched from blood (not recorded which). The source of this sequence is a man aged 45-60 years who had recovered from COVID-19. The CDR3 is CSARGQSGAF. CDR3 nucleotides: TGCAGTGCCAGAGGACAGTCCGGCGCTTTT.